The next 14 T cell receptor beta chains were all read from a single sample in a study of CD8 T cells in ankylosing spondylitis. Whole-study results and caveats: Ankylosing spondylitis blood appeared to be characterized by a TCR beta motif of roughly eight highly homologous variants.

Antigen specificity for these receptors is unknown. One entry per CDR3 protein results from TCRdb running MiXCR on the 5' RACE reads. The sample has a few hundred thousand distinct CDR3 sequences; 20% to 25% are singletons. The sample was blood, either unsorted or a sorted T cell fraction (not recorded which). The receptors come from a male donor with ankylosing spondylitis.

The genes are TRBV6-2 or TRBV6-3 and TRBJ2-7; the match to TRBD1 covers 8 bases. Trimming at V came to 7 bases and at J to 6 bases, leaving 11 bases not matched to a gene. The CDR3 contains 14 residues. Germline V lookup: CDR1 MNHEY, CDR2 SVGEGT. DNA for the CDR3: TGTGCCAGCACTAATCCAGGGGGCTGGGGCGAGCAGTACTTC. Protein: CASTNPGGWGEQYF.

This clonotype was seen a handful of times. The chain combines TRBV10-3 with TRBJ2-1; 11 positions agree with TRBD2. The CDR3 is 15 amino acids. After removal of 6 bases from V and 6 bases from J, the junction contained 7 bases not matched to a gene. CDR1 is ENHRY, CDR2 SYGVKD, per germline. The CDR3 coding sequence is TGTGCCATCAGACTAGCGGGAGAGTTCGGCAATGAGCAGTTCTTC. It translates to CAIRLAGEFGNEQFF.

The V and J genes are TRBV24-1 and TRBJ2-1; 8 positions match TRBD2. Germline CDR1 reads KGHDR; CDR2 reads SFDVKD. V shed 4 bases, J shed 8 bases, and the junction held 15 bases outside the gene matches. CDR3 length equals 17 residues. DNA for the CDR3: TGTGCCACCAGTGACCCGGCTAGCGGGCAGGTTGGGTATGAGCAGTTCTTC. Protein product: CATSDPASGQVGYEQFF.

The rearrangement joins TRBV9 to TRBJ2-2; no firm D call. The germline CDR1 and CDR2 sequences are SGDLS and YYNGEE. V was pared by 0 bases and J by 5 bases, with 17 bases between. CDR3 length: 17 residues. In DNA, the CDR3 is TGTGCCAGCAGCGTAGATCAAAGCGTTCGAAAAACCGGGGAGCTGTTTTTT. Residues: CASSVDQSVRKTGELFF.

This clonotype appeared a few times. The chain links TRBV7-9 to TRBJ2-3; D perhaps matches TRBD1 (7 bases). Per the germline V gene, CDR1 is SEHNR and CDR2 is FQNEAQ (reference sequence). The CDR3 extends over 15 amino acids. Trimming removed 4 bases at V and 3 bases at J, with 14 bases between. The CDR3 DNA reads as TGTGCCAGCAGCTGGGGGGACAGATGGACAGATACGCAGTATTTT. It encodes CASSWGDRWTDTQYF.

This clonotype showed up many times. V is TRBV11-2 and J is TRBJ2-1, with 8 bases fitting TRBD2. Germline V CDR1 and CDR2: SGHAT, FQNNGV. This CDR3 comprises 18 residues. Germline trimming cut 2 bases from V and 3 bases from J; bases unmatched to any gene: 12. The CDR3 nucleotides read TGTGCCAGCAGCTTAATCACTAGCGGCCCCAGAAACTACAATGAGCAGTTCTTC. It codes for CASSLITSGPRNYNEQFF.

The CDR3 region is CASRQMGALSEQYF. The CDR3 region has the DNA TGTGCCAGCAGGCAAATGGGCGCCCTGAGCGAGCAGTACTTC. The chain is built from TRBV12-3 or TRBV12-4 and TRBJ2-7; D is unresolved. Trimming removed 6 bases at V and 6 bases at J, with 18 bases between. The CDR3 extends over 14 amino acids.

The V and J genes are TRBV20-1 and TRBJ2-7; D not certain. Trimming pared 5 bases from V and 0 bases from J, leaving 8 bases between. Looked up from germline, CDR1 is DFQATT and CDR2 is SNEGSKA (reference sequence). The CDR3 is 12 residues long. CDR3 loop: CSADPNSYEQYF. The CDR3 DNA reads as TGCAGTGCTGATCCTAACTCCTACGAGCAGTACTTC.

The V and J genes are TRBV12-3 or TRBV12-4 and TRBJ2-5; 9 bases map to TRBD1. The CDR3 is 15 residues long. After removal of 5 bases from V and 5 bases from J, the junction contained 9 bases not matched to a gene. The CDR3 DNA reads TGTGCCAGCAGTCCCACAGGGGGCTATGGTGAGACCCAGTACTTC. It specifies CASSPTGGYGETQYF.

This chain uses TRBV24-1 with TRBJ1-5, with 7 nucleotides matching TRBD1. Germline-derived CDR1 and CDR2 are KGHDR and SFDVKD. CDR3 size: 16 residues. The V gene end was trimmed by 2 bases and the J gene end by 5 bases; junction bases not matched to a gene: 8. The CDR3 sequence is CATSDSRGGLHQPQHF. CDR3 DNA sequence: TGTGCCACCAGTGATTCCAGGGGGGGATTACATCAGCCCCAGCATTTT.

DNA for the CDR3: TGTGCCAGCAGCCAGGGGACTAGCGGCCCAGATACGCAGTATTTT. Protein: CASSQGTSGPDTQYF. The chain combines TRBV3-1 with TRBJ2-3, with 11 nucleotides matching TRBD2. The germline CDR1 and CDR2 sequences are LGHDT and YNNKEL (reference sequence). The CDR3 extends over 15 amino acids. V shed 3 bases and J 4 bases; nucleotides not matched to a gene: 3.

This clonotype occurred a few times. This chain links TRBV20-1 with TRBJ1-6; 7 bases are shared with TRBD1. Trimming removed 6 bases from V and 3 bases from J; junction bases left unmatched: 14. This CDR3 region has 17 residues. Germline CDR1 reads DFQATT; CDR2 reads SNEGSKA (reference sequence). The CDR3 DNA reads TGCAGTGCCAAACGAGGGGGCACGGGGATCTATAATTCACCCCTCCACTTT. The encoded protein is CSAKRGGTGIYNSPLHF.

This clonotype was seen a few times. This rearrangement joins TRBV20-1 to TRBJ2-1; tentatively, D is TRBD2 (6 bases). Trimming pared 5 bases from V and 1 base from J, leaving 18 bases between. The CDR3 spans 16 residues. Germline loops: CDR1 DFQATT, CDR2 SNEGSKA (reference sequence). CDR3 loop: CSALLREAGSYNEQFF. For the CDR3, the DNA is TGCAGTGCTCTTCTTAGGGAGGCCGGGTCCTACAATGAGCAGTTCTTC.

The table lists this clonotype with a few counts. The rearrangement uses TRBV28 and TRBJ2-3, with D uncertain. Trimming took 9 bases from V and 1 from J, leaving 11 bases between them. Per the germline V gene, CDR1 is MDHEN and CDR2 is SYDVKM. The CDR3 has 13 residues. The CDR3 sequence: CARLPMGTDTQYF. CDR3 sequence (DNA): TGTGCCAGACTACCTATGGGCACAGATACGCAGTATTTT.